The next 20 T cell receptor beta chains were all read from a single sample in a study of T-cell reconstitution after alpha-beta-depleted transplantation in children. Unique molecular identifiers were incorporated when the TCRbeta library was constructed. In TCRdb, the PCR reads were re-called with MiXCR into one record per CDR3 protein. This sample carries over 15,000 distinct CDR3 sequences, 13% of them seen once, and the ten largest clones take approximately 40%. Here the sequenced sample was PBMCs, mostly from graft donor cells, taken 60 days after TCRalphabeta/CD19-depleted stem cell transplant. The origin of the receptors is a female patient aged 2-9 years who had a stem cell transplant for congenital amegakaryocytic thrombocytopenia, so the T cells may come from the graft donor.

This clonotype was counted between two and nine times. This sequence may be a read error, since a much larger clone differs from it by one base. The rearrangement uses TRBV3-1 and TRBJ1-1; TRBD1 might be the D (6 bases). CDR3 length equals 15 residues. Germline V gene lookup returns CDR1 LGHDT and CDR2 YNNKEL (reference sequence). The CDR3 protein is CACSQELRGGAEAFF. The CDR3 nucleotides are TGTGCCTGCAGCCAAGAGCTCAGGGGAGGCGCTGAAGCTTTCTTT. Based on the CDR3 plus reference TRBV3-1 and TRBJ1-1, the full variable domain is DTAVSQTPKYLVTQMGNDKSIKCEQNLGHDTMYWYKQDSKKFLKIMFSYNNKELIINETVPNRFSPKSPDKAHLNLHINSLELGDSAVYFCACSQELRGGAEAFFGQGTRLTVV.

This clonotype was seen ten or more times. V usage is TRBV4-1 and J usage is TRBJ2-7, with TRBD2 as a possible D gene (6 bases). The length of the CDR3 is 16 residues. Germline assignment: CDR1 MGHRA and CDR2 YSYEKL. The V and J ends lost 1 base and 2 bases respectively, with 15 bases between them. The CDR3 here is CASSQALSQRAYEQYF. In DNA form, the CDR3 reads TGCGCCAGCAGCCAAGCCCTCTCCCAGCGGGCCTACGAGCAGTACTTC.

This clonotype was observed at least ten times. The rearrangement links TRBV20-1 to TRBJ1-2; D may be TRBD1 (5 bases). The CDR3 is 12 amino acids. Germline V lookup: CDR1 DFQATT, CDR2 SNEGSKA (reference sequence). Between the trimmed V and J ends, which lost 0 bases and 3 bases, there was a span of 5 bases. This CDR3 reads CSARDRDYGYTF. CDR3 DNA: TGCAGTGCTAGAGACAGGGACTATGGCTACACCTTC.

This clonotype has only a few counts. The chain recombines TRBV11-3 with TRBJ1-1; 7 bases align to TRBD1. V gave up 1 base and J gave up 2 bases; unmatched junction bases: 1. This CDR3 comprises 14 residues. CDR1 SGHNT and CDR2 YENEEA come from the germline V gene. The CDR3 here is CASSLGTGNTEAFF. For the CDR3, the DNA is TGTGCCAGCAGCTTAGGGACAGGAAACACTGAAGCTTTCTTT.

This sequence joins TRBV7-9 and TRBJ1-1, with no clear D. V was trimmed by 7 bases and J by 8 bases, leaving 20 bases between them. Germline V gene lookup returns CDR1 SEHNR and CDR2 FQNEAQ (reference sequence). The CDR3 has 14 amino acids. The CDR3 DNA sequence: TGTGCCAGCATACCCAAGGGCGGCAGAAACGAAGCTTTCTTT. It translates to CASIPKGGRNEAFF.

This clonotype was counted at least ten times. The CDR3 region is CSAREVTLSTDTQYF. In DNA form, the CDR3 reads TGCAGTGCTAGAGAAGTGACTTTAAGCACAGATACGCAGTATTTT. V and J are TRBV20-1 and TRBJ2-3; the D is unclear. CDR3 length: 15 amino acids. Germline CDR1 is DFQATT and CDR2 is SNEGSKA (reference sequence). V lost 0 bases and J 0 bases, leaving 10 bases between the germline ends.

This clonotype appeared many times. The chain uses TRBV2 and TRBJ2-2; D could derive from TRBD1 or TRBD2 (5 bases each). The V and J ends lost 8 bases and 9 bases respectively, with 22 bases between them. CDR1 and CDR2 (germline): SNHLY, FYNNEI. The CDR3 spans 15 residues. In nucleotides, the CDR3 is TGTGCCAGCTGTCCCCGGGACGGAGGAAAATGGGAGCTGTTTTTT. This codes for CASCPRDGGKWELFF.

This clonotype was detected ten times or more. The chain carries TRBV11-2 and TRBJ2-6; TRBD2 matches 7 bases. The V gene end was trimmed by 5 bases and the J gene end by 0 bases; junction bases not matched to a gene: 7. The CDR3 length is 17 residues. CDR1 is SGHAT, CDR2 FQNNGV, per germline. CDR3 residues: CASSRAGLVSGANVLTF. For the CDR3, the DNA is TGTGCCAGCAGCCGAGCGGGACTGGTCTCTGGGGCCAACGTCCTGACTTTC.

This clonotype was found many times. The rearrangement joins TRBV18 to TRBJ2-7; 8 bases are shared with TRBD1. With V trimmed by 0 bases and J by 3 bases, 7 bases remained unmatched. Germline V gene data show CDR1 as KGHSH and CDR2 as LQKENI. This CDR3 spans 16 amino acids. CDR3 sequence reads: CASSPPYPTGDYEQYF. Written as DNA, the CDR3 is TGTGCCAGCTCACCACCGTATCCGACAGGGGACTACGAGCAGTACTTC. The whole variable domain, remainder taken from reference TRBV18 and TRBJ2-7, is NAGVMQNPRHLVRRRGQEARLRCSPMKGHSHVYWYRQLPEEGLKFMVYLQKENIIDESGMPKERFSAEFPKEGPSILRIQQVVRGDSAAYFCASSPPYPTGDYEQYFGPGTRLTVT.

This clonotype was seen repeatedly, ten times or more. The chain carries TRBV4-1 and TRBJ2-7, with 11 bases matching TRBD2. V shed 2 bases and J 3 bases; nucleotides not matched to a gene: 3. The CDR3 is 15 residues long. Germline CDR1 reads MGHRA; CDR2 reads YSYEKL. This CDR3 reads CASSQPTSGSYEQYF. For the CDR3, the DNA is TGCGCCAGCAGCCAACCCACTAGCGGGAGCTACGAGCAGTACTTC.

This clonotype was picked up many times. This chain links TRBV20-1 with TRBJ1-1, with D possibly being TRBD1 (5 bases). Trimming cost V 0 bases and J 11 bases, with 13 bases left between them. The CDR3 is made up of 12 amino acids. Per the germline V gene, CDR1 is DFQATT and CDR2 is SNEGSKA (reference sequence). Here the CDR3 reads CSAREVGAQAFF. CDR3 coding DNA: TGCAGTGCTAGAGAGGTCGGGGCGCAGGCTTTCTTT.

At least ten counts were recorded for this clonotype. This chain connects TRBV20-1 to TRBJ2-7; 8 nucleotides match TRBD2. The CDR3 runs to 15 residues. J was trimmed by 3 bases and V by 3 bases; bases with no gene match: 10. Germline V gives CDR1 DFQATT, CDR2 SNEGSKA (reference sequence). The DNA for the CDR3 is TGCAGTGCTAGGCGGGAGCGGGAGTTAGTCTACGAGCAGTACTTC. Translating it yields CSARRERELVYEQYF.

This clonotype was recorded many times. The CDR3 nucleotides are TGTGCCAGCAGCTTAAGCGGGAACTCGCCTTCCTACGAGCAGTACTTC. It is translated as CASSLSGNSPSYEQYF. The chain recombines TRBV11-2 with TRBJ2-7; 7 positions agree with TRBD2. With 2 bases clipped from V and 1 base from J, the junction kept 8 bases outside the gene matches. Germline lookup yields CDR1 SGHAT and CDR2 FQNNGV. The CDR3 has 16 residues. Full variable domain (outside the CDR3, taken from reference TRBV11-2 and TRBJ2-7): EAGVAQSPRYKIIEKRQSVAFWCNPISGHATLYWYQQILGQGPKLLIQFQNNGVVDDSQLPKDRFSAERLKGVDSTLKIQPAKLEDSAVYLCASSLSGNSPSYEQYFGPGTRLTVT.

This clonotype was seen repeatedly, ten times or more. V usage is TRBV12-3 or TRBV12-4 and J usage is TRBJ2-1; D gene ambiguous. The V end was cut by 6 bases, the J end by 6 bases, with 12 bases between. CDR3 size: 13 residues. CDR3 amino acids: CASSSYIGNEQFF. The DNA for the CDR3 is TGTGCCAGCAGCAGCTACATCGGCAATGAGCAGTTCTTC.

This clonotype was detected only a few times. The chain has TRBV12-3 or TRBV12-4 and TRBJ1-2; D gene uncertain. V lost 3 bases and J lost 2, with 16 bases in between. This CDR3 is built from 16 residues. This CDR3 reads CASSLGRHLPNYGYTF. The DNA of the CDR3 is TGTGCCAGCAGTTTGGGCCGGCATCTGCCCAACTATGGCTACACCTTC.

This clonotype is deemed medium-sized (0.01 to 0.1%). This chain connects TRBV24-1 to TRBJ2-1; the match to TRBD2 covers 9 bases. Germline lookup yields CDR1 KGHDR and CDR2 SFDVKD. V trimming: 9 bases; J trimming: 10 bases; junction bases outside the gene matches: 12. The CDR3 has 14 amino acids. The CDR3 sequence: CATGGGGGAREQFF. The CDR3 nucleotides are TGTGCCACCGGGGGTGGCGGGGGGGCTCGAGAGCAGTTCTTC.

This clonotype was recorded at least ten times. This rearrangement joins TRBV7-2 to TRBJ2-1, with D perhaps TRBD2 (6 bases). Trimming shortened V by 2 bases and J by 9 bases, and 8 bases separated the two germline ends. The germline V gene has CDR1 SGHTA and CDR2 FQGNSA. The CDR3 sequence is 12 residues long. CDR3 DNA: TGTGCCAGCAGCTTATACGGGGGTGAGCAGTTCTTC. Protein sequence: CASSLYGGEQFF.

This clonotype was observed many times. DNA for the CDR3: TGCAGTGCTAGTCACGTCAGACTAAGCGGGAGTGAAGAGCAGTACTTC. It is translated as CSASHVRLSGSEEQYF. The rearrangement uses TRBV20-1 and TRBJ2-7, with 8 bases lining up with TRBD2. CDR3 size: 16 residues. Per the germline V gene, CDR1 is DFQATT and CDR2 is SNEGSKA (reference sequence). V shed 3 bases and J 7 bases; nucleotides not matched to a gene: 17.

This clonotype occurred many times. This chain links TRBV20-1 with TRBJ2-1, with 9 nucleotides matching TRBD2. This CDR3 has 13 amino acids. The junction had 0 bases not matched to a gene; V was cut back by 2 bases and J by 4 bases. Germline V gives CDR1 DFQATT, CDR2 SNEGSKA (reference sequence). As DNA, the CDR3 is TGCAGTGCTAGACTAGCGGGATACAATGAGCAGTTCTTC. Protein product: CSARLAGYNEQFF.

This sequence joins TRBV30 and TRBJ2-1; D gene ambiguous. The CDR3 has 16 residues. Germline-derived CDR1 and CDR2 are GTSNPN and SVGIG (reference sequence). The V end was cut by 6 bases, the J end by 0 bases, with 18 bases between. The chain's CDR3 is CACSGEGFSSYNEQFF. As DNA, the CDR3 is TGTGCCTGTTCTGGGGAAGGATTCAGCTCCTACAATGAGCAGTTCTTC.